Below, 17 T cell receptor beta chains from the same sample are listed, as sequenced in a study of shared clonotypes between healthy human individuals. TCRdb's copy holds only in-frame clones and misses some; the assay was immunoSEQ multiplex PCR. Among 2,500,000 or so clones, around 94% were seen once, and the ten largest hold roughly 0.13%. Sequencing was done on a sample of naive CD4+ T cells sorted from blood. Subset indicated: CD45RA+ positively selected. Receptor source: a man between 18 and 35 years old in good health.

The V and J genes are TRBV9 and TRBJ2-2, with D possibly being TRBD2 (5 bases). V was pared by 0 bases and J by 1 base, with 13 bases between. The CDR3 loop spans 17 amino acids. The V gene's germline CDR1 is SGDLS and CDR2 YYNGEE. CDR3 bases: TGTGCCAGCAGCGTAGGGAGTCGCGGGTTGAACACCGGGGAGCTGTTTTTT. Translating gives CASSVGSRGLNTGELFF.

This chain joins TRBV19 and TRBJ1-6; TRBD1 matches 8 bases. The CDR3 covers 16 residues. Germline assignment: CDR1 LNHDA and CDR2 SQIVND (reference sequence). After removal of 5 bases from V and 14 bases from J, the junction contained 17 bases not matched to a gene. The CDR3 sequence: CASSVSPGQERPTLHF. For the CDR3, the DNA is TGTGCCAGTAGTGTATCTCCGGGACAGGAGAGGCCGACCCTCCACTTT.

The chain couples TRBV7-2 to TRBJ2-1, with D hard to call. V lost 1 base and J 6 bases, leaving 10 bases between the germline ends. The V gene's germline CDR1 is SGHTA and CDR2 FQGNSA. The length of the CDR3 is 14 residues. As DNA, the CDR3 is TGTGCCAGCAGCTTAGGTTTACAGCGCAATGAGCAGTTCTTC. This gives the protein CASSLGLQRNEQFF.

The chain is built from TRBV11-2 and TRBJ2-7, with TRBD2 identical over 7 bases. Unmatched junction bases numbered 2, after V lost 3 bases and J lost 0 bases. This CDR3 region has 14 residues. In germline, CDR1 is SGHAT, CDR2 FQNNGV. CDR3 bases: TGTGCCAGCAGCTTTGGGGGGGTCTCCTACGAGCAGTACTTC. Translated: CASSFGGVSYEQYF.

CDR3 amino acids: CASSVGIENTEAFF. The CDR3 nucleotides are TGTGCCAGCTCAGTCGGTATAGAGAACACTGAAGCTTTCTTT. The chain couples TRBV18 to TRBJ1-1, with no clear D. The CDR3 has 14 amino acids. Trimming took off 5 bases at V and 1 base at J, with 11 bases between the two ends. Germline V gives CDR1 KGHSH, CDR2 LQKENI.

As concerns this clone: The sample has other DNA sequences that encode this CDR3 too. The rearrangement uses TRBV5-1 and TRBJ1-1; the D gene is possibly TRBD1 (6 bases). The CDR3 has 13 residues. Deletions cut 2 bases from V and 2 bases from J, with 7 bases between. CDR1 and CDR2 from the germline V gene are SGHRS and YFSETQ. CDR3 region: CASSLGGNTEAFF. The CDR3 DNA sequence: TGCGCCAGCAGCTTAGGGGGAAACACTGAAGCTTTCTTT.

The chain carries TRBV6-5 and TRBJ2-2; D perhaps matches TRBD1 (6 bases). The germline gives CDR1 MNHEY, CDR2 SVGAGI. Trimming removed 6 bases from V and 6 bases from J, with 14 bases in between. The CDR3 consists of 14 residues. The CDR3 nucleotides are TGTGCCAGCAGACCCGCAGGGGCCCCCGGGGAGCTGTTTTTT. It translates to CASRPAGAPGELFF.

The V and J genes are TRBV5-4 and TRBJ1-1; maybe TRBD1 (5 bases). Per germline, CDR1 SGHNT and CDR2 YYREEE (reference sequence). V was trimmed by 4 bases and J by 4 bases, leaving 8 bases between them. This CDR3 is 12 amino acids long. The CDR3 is CASSRGGTEAFF. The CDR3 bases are TGTGCCAGCAGCCGGGGGGGCACTGAAGCTTTCTTT.

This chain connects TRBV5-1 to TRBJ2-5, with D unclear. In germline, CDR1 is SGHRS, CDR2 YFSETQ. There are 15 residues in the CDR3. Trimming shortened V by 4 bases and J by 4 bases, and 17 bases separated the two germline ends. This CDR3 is CASSVQGRAVETQYF. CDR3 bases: TGCGCCAGCAGCGTCCAAGGACGGGCGGTAGAGACCCAGTACTTC. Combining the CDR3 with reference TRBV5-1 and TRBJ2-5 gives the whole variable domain KAGVTQTPRYLIKTRGQQVTLSCSPISGHRSVSWYQQTPGQGLQFLFEYFSETQRNKGNFPGRFSGRQFSNSRSEMNVSTLELGDSALYLCASSVQGRAVETQYFGPGTRLLVL.

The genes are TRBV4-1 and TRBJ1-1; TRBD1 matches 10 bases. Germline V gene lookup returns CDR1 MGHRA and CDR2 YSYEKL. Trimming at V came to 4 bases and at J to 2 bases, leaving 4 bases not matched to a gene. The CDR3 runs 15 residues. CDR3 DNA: TGCGCCAGCAGCCCTCGACAGGGGGCCAACACTGAAGCTTTCTTT. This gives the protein CASSPRQGANTEAFF.

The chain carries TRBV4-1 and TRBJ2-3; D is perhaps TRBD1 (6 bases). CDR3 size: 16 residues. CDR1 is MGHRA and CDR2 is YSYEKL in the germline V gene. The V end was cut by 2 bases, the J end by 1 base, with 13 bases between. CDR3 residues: CASSQLQGPGTDTQYF. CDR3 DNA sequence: TGCGCCAGCAGCCAACTACAGGGCCCCGGCACAGATACGCAGTATTTT.

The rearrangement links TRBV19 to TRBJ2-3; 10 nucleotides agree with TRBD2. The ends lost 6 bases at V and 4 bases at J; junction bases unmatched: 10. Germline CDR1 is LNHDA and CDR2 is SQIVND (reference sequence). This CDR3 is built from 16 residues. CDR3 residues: CASRSSGGADADTQYF. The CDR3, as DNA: TGTGCCAGTAGATCCAGCGGGGGGGCCGATGCAGATACGCAGTATTTT.

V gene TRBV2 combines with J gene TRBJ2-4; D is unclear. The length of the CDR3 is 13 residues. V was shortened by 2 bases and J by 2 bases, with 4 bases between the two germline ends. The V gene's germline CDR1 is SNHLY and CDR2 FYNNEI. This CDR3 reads CASSERTKNIQYF. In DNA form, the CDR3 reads TGTGCCAGCAGTGAACGTACCAAAAACATTCAGTACTTC.

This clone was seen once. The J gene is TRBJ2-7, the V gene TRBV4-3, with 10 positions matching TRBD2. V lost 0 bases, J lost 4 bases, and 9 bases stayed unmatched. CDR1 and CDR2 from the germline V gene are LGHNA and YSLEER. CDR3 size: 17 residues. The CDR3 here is CASSQEFSGRAIYEQYF. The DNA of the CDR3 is TGCGCCAGCAGCCAAGAATTCAGCGGGAGGGCTATATACGAGCAGTACTTC.

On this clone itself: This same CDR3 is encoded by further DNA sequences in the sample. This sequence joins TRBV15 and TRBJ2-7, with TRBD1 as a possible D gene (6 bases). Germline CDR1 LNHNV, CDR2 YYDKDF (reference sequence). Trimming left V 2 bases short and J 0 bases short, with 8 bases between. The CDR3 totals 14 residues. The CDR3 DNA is TGTGCCACCAGCAGACAGGGGAGCTCCTACGAGCAGTACTTC. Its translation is CATSRQGSSYEQYF.

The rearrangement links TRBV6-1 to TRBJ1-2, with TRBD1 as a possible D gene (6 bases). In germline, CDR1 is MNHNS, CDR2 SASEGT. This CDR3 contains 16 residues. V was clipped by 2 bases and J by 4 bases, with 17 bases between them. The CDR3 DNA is TGTGCCAGCAGTGAACGGGGAAGGGACATACGCTATGGCTACACCTTC. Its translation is CASSERGRDIRYGYTF.

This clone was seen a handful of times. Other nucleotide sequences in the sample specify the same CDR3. DNA of the CDR3: TGTGCCTGGAGTGAGAATGAAAAACTGTTTTTT. Translated: CAWSENEKLFF. This chain links TRBV30 with TRBJ1-4, with no clear D. The CDR3 extends over 11 amino acids. Per germline, CDR1 GTSNPN and CDR2 SVGIG (reference sequence). Trimming took 1 base from V and 5 from J, leaving 2 bases between them.